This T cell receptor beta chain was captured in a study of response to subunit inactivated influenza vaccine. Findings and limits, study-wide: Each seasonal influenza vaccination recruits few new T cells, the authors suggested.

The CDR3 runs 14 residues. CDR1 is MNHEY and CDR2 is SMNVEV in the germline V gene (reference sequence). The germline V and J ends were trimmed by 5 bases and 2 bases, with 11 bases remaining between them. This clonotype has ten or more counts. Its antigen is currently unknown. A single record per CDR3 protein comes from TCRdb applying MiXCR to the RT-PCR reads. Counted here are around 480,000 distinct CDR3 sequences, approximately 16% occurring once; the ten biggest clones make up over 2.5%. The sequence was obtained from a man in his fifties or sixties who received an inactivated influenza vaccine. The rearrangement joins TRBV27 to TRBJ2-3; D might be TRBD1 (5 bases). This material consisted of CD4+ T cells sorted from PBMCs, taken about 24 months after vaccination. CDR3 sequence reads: CASSTETDTDTQYF. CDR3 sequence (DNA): TGTGCCAGCAGTACAGAGACAGACACAGATACGCAGTATTTT.